Ten or more counts support the clone carrying this T cell receptor (beta chain). Antigen unknown. Exclusions: uncontrolled infection, other autoimmune disease, pregnancy, lactation. The source material, RNA transcripts, was used to amplify TCR beta CDR3 regions. Initially, a first-round RT-PCR of the TCR CDR3 employed the HTBI primer set. TCRdb itself ran the multiplex PCR reads through MiXCR, one entry per CDR3 protein. The sample includes 600,000 to 850,000 distinct CDR3 sequences, approximately 19% seen only once; the top ten take about a sixth. V was pared by 5 bases and J by 3 bases, with 6 bases of the junction left unmatched. The germline V gene encodes CDR1 SGHNT and CDR2 YENEEA. The CDR3 has 15 amino acids. This sample is drawn from a study of T cells in Graves' hyperthyroidism and ophthalmopathy. Study-level information: The initial diagnosis was the point when peripheral blood was collected, ahead of any treatment.

Study results and limitations: Researchers found most expanded thyroid clonotypes above 0.001 in blood as well. Ophthalmopathy prediction by the model preceded onset by a median about 6.8 months.

V usage is TRBV11-3 and J usage is TRBJ2-2, with TRBD1 matching over 7 bases. Sequenced input: blood. This sequence originates from a woman aged 45 to 65 with Graves' hyperthyroidism that later progressed to Graves' ophthalmopathy. The CDR3 region has the DNA TGTGCCAGCAGCGGGGGACAGCCCGACACCGGGGAGCTGTTTTTT. This translates into CASSGGQPDTGELFF.